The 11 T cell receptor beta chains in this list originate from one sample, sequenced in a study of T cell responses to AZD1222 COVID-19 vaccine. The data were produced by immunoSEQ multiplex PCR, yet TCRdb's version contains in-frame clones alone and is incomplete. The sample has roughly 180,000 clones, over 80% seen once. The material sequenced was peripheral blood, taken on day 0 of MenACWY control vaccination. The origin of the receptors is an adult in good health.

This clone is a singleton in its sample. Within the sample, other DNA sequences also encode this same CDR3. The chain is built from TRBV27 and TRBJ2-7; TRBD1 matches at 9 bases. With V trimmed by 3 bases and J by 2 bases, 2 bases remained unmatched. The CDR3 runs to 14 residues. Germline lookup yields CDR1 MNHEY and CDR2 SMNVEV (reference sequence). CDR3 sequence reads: CASSLGQGTYEQYF. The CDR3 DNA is TGTGCCAGCAGTTTGGGACAGGGCACCTACGAGCAGTACTTC.

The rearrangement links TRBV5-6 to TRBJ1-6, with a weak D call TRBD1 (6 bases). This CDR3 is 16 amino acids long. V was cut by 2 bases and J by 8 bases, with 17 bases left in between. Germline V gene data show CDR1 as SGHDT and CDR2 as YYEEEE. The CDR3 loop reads CASSLSGDGIYSPLHF. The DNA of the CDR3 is TGTGCCAGCAGCTTATCAGGGGACGGGATTTATTCACCCCTCCACTTT. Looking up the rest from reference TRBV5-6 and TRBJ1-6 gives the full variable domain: DAGVTQSPTHLIKTRGQQVTLRCSPKSGHDTVSWYQQALGQGPQFIFQYYEEEERQRGNFPDRFSGHQFPNYSSELNVNALLLGDSALYLCASSLSGDGIYSPLHFGNGTRLTVT.

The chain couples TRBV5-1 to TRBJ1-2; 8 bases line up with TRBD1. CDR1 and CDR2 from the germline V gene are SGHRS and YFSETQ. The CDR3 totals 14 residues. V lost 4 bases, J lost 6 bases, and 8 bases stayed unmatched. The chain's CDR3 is CASSVRTGQDGYTF. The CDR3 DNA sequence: TGCGCCAGCAGCGTCAGGACAGGGCAGGATGGCTACACCTTC.

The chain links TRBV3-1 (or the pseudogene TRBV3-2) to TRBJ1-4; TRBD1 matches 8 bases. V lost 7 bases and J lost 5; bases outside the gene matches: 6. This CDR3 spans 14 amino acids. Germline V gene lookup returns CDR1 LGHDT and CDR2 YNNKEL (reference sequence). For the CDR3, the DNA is TGTGCCAGCACCCTACAGGGGGGAAATGAAAAACTGTTTTTT. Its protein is CASTLQGGNEKLFF.

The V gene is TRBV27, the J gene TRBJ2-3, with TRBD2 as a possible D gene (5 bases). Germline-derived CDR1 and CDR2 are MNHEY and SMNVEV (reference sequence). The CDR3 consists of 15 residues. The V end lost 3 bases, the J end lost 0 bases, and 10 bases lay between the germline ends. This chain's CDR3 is CASSLNGVSTDTQYF. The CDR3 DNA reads TGTGCCAGCAGTTTGAACGGGGTTAGCACAGATACGCAGTATTTT.

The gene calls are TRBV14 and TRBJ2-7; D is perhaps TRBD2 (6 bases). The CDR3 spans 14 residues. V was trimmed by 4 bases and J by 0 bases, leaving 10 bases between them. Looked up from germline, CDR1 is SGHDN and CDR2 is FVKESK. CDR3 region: CASSRRETSYEQYF. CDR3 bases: TGTGCCAGCAGCCGACGGGAGACCTCCTACGAGCAGTACTTC.

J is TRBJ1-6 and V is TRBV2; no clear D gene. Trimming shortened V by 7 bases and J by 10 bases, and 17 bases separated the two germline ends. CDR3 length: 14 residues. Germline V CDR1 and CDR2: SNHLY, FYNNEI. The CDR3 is CASKLTPFNSPLHF. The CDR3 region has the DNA TGTGCCAGCAAACTTACCCCTTTCAACTCACCCCTCCACTTT.

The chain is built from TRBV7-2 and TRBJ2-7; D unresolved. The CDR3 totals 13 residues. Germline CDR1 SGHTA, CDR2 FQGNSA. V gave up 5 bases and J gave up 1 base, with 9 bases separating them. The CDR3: CASSRTGSYEQYF. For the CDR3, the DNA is TGTGCCAGCAGCCGAACTGGTTCCTACGAGCAGTACTTC. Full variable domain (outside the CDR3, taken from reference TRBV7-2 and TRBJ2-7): GAGVSQSPSNKVTEKGKDVELRCDPISGHTALYWYRQSLGQGLEFLIYFQGNSAPDKSGLPSDRFSAERTGGSVSTLTIQRTQQEDSAVYLCASSRTGSYEQYFGPGTRLTVT.

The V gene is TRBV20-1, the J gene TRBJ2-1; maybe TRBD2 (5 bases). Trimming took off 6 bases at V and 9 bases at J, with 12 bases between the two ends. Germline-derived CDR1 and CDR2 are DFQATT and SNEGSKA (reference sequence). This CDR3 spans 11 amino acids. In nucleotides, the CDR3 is TGCAGTGCCACGACTAACCCTGAGCAGTTCTTC. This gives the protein CSATTNPEQFF.

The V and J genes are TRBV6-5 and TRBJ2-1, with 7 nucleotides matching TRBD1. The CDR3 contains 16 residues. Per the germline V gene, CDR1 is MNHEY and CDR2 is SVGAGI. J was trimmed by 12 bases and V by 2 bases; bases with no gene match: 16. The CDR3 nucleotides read TGTGCCAGCAGTTACAACAGGGGACCACAACAAGAGAGGCAGTTCTTC. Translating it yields CASSYNRGPQQERQFF.

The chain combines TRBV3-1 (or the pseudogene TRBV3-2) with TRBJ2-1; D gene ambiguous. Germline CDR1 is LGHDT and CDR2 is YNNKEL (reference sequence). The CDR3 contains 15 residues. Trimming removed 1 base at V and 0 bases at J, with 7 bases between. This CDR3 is CASSQGSSSYNEQFF. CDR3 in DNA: TGTGCCAGCAGCCAAGGATCGAGCTCCTACAATGAGCAGTTCTTC.